This TCR beta chain was obtained from a study of follicular helper T cells after annual influenza vaccination. This clone was detected once. Clones were sequenced by immunoSEQ multiplex PCR, and TCRdb holds only the in-frame ones, with some missing. There are fewer than 15,000 clones in the sample; roughly 74% occur only once, and 0.44% lies in the top ten. The time point is: 2015-2016 season, pre-vaccination. CDR1 is MNHEY and CDR2 is SVGAGI in the germline V gene. V lost 6 bases to trimming and J lost 0 bases, with 12 bases between them. The CDR3 has 14 amino acids. The sequence was collected from an adult who received the influenza vaccine. The specimen was CXCR5- memory CD4+ T cells sorted from blood, collected on the day of influenza vaccination. The gene calls are TRBV6-5 and TRBJ2-7; perhaps TRBD1 as D (5 bases). For the CDR3, the DNA is TGTGCCAGCAGATTACAGGCCGCCTCCTACGAGCAGTACTTC. Residues: CASRLQAASYEQYF.